This entry describes one T cell receptor (beta chain). Assay: immunoSEQ multiplex PCR; the TCRdb copy retains only in-frame clones and omits some. The repertoire consists of 200,000 to 300,000 clones, with 70% to 90% occurring once and the leading ten covering approximately 9.6%. Trimming took 3 bases from V and 4 from J, leaving 10 bases between them. The CDR3 consists of 13 residues. Germline V gives CDR1 SGDLS, CDR2 YYNGEE. This record belongs to a study of blood T cell repertoires in COVID-19. The chain couples TRBV9 to TRBJ1-1, with a tentative D call TRBD1 (5 bases). The receptor comes from a woman aged 45-65 years with acute COVID-19. Sample: PBMCs or T cells enriched from blood (not recorded which). The CDR3 DNA sequence: TGTGCCAGCAGCGGTCTAGGGGCCACTGAAGCTTTCTTT. Its translation is CASSGLGATEAFF.